The 29 T cell receptor beta chains below all came from one sample that was sequenced in a study of blood T cell repertoires in COVID-19. Produced via immunoSEQ multiplex PCR; TCRdb's table is partial and in-frame only. Seen here are 160,000 or so clones, 80% to 95% observed once, and the top ten hold around 2%. Material: peripheral blood. These receptors came from a woman aged 55-69 years with COVID-19, enrolled during active disease.

CDR3 residues: CASSRTPGLSLYGYTF. In DNA form, the CDR3 reads TGTGCCAGCAGCCGCACTCCGGGACTCTCCCTGTATGGCTACACCTTC. The chain combines TRBV3-1 (or the pseudogene TRBV3-2) with TRBJ1-2, with a weak D call TRBD1 (5 bases). This CDR3 is built from 16 residues. The V gene lost 4 bases and the J gene lost 5 bases, with 20 bases spanning the gap. In germline, CDR1 is LGHDT, CDR2 YNNKEL (reference sequence).

J is TRBJ2-7 and V is TRBV6-5, with 11 nucleotides matching TRBD1. The CDR3 extends over 15 amino acids. Germline V gene data show CDR1 as MNHEY and CDR2 as SVGAGI. Trimming removed 2 bases from V and 5 bases from J; junction bases left unmatched: 5. The CDR3 region has the DNA TGTGCCAGCAGTTACGGGACAGGGGGTACCAACGAGCAGTACTTC. Its translation: CASSYGTGGTNEQYF.

This sequence joins TRBV6-2 or TRBV6-3 and TRBJ2-1, with a weak D call TRBD1 (6 bases). There are 15 residues in the CDR3. Trimming removed 2 bases from V and 5 bases from J, with 13 bases in between. Germline V gene lookup returns CDR1 MNHEY and CDR2 SVGEGT. CDR3 in DNA: TGTGCCAGCAGTTACCGGACAGTGCCTAACAATGAGCAGTTCTTC. The encoded protein is CASSYRTVPNNEQFF.

The chain is built from TRBV5-1 and TRBJ2-1; a weak D match, TRBD1 (6 bases). Germline assignment: CDR1 SGHRS and CDR2 YFSETQ. The V and J ends lost 4 bases and 5 bases respectively, with 22 bases between them. This CDR3 has 17 residues. The CDR3 reads CASSPRPQGSGNNEQFF. The CDR3 nucleotides read TGCGCCAGCAGCCCCCGACCACAGGGTTCAGGGAACAATGAGCAGTTCTTC.

The rearrangement joins TRBV10-3 to TRBJ2-1; a weak D match, TRBD1 (6 bases). The V and J ends lost 6 bases and 1 base respectively, with 16 bases between them. Germline lookup yields CDR1 ENHRY and CDR2 SYGVKD. This CDR3 comprises 16 residues. The CDR3 nucleotides read TGTGCCATCAGCCCCGGGGCAGGGGTGTCCTACAATGAGCAGTTCTTC. This gives the protein CAISPGAGVSYNEQFF.

The gene calls are TRBV7-9 and TRBJ1-1; perhaps TRBD1 as D (6 bases). Germline CDR1 reads SEHNR; CDR2 reads FQNEAQ (reference sequence). The V end was cut by 1 base, the J end by 5 bases, with 17 bases between. The CDR3 consists of 16 residues. DNA of the CDR3: TGTGCCAGCAGCTTAGACGTAGGGCAGGGGAAGACTGAAGCTTTCTTT. This gives the protein CASSLDVGQGKTEAFF.

The chain carries TRBV11-2 and TRBJ2-1; 12 bases map to TRBD2. This CDR3 spans 15 amino acids. V shed 5 bases and J 9 bases; nucleotides not matched to a gene: 8. CDR1 SGHAT and CDR2 FQNNGV come from the germline V gene. CDR3 DNA: TGTGCCAGCAGCCATGGACTAGCGGGGTCAACTGAGCAGTTCTTC. Protein product: CASSHGLAGSTEQFF.

The J gene is TRBJ2-7, the V gene TRBV7-9; 10 bases are a match to TRBD1. J gave up 5 bases and V 5 bases, and 15 bases lay outside the gene matches. This CDR3 comprises 17 residues. Germline loops: CDR1 SEHNR, CDR2 FQNEAQ (reference sequence). CDR3 amino acids: CASSQRDFGTGDNEQYF. The CDR3 DNA reads TGTGCCAGCAGCCAACGTGATTTTGGGACAGGGGATAACGAGCAGTACTTC.

This chain links TRBV4-3 with TRBJ1-3; TRBD1 agrees at 9 bases. From germline, CDR1 is LGHNA and CDR2 YSLEER. This CDR3 contains 15 residues. Trimming removed 3 bases from V and 2 bases from J; junction bases left unmatched: 2. CDR3: CASSQGQGTGNTIYF. As DNA, the CDR3 is TGCGCCAGCAGCCAGGGACAGGGCACTGGAAACACCATATATTTT.

The rearrangement links TRBV4-1 to TRBJ1-2; D is perhaps TRBD1 (6 bases). CDR1 MGHRA and CDR2 YSYEKL come from the germline V gene. The ends were cut back, 8 bases at V and 6 bases at J, with 10 bases in the middle. The CDR3 has 11 amino acids. This CDR3 is CASGAGDGYTF. CDR3 coding DNA: TGCGCCAGCGGGGCAGGGGATGGCTACACCTTC.

The V and J genes are TRBV7-2 and TRBJ2-1; TRBD2 might be the D (7 bases). CDR3 length: 17 residues. Looked up from germline, CDR1 is SGHTA and CDR2 is FQGNSA. Trimming removed 1 base from V and 5 bases from J, with 18 bases in between. CDR3 region: CASSLGSRGRRDNEQFF. The CDR3 DNA follows: TGTGCCAGCAGCTTAGGTTCGCGGGGGCGGAGAGACAATGAGCAGTTCTTC.

V usage is TRBV9 and J usage is TRBJ2-1; 9 positions agree with TRBD2. Germline lookup yields CDR1 SGDLS and CDR2 YYNGEE. The V segment lost 0 bases and the J segment 4 bases; nucleotides outside the gene matches: 5. The CDR3 covers 16 residues. Written as DNA, the CDR3 is TGTGCCAGCAGCGTAGTGCCAGCGGGGGGATACAATGAGCAGTTCTTC. Protein: CASSVVPAGGYNEQFF.

The chain links TRBV9 to TRBJ1-2, with D possibly matching TRBD1 (5 bases). The ends were cut back, 3 bases at V and 7 bases at J, with 16 bases in the middle. This CDR3 region has 14 residues. Germline CDR1 SGDLS, CDR2 YYNGEE. CDR3 loop: CASSELGVGSGYTF. In DNA form, the CDR3 reads TGTGCCAGCAGCGAGCTAGGGGTAGGCTCTGGCTACACCTTC.

The chain carries TRBV5-4 and TRBJ2-1; D is possibly TRBD2 (6 bases). Deletions cut 2 bases from V and 4 bases from J, with 10 bases between. The CDR3 runs 14 residues. Germline CDR1 and CDR2: SGHNT and YYREEE (reference sequence). This CDR3 reads CASSLTSHYNEQFF. The CDR3 region has the DNA TGTGCCAGCAGCTTAACTAGCCATTACAATGAGCAGTTCTTC. The full variable domain, completed using reference TRBV5-4 and TRBJ2-1, is ETGVTQSPTHLIKTRGQQVTLRCSSQSGHNTVSWYQQALGQGPQFIFQYYREEENGRGNFPPRFSGLQFPNYSSELNVNALELDDSALYLCASSLTSHYNEQFFGPGTRLTVL.

This clone was picked up a small number of times. The J gene is TRBJ1-5, the V gene TRBV7-3; D might be TRBD1 (5 bases). This CDR3 spans 13 amino acids. The germline V gene encodes CDR1 SGHTA and CDR2 FQGTGA. The V end lost 5 bases, the J end lost 7 bases, and 12 bases lay between the germline ends. The CDR3 here is CASSPHPGQPQHF. Written as DNA, the CDR3 is TGTGCCAGCAGCCCCCACCCAGGGCAGCCCCAGCATTTT. The whole variable domain, remainder taken from reference TRBV7-3 and TRBJ1-5, is GAGVSQTPSNKVTEKGKYVELRCDPISGHTALYWYRQSLGQGPEFLIYFQGTGAADDSGLPNDRFFAVRPEGSVSTLKIQRTERGDSAVYLCASSPHPGQPQHFGDGTRLSIL.

This chain links TRBV7-2 with TRBJ2-2; tentatively, D is TRBD1 (6 bases). This CDR3 contains 16 residues. CDR1 is SGHTA and CDR2 is FQGNSA in the germline V gene. Between the trimmed V and J ends, which lost 4 bases and 2 bases, there was a span of 14 bases. The CDR3 DNA is TGTGCCAGCAGCTGGGCTCCCGGGACAAACACCGGGGAGCTGTTTTTT. Protein product: CASSWAPGTNTGELFF. The variable domain in full, completed from reference TRBV7-2 and TRBJ2-2, reads GAGVSQSPSNKVTEKGKDVELRCDPISGHTALYWYRQSLGQGLEFLIYFQGNSAPDKSGLPSDRFSAERTGGSVSTLTIQRTQQEDSAVYLCASSWAPGTNTGELFFGEGSRLTVL.

The chain uses TRBV7-2 and TRBJ1-3; possible D gene TRBD1, 5 bases. This CDR3 is 15 amino acids long. Per germline, CDR1 SGHTA and CDR2 FQGNSA. The V end was cut by 3 bases, the J end by 4 bases, with 13 bases between. DNA for the CDR3: TGTGCCAGCAGCTTGCAAGGGGCAGGGGGAAACACCATATATTTT. Translation: CASSLQGAGGNTIYF.

The chain combines TRBV19 with TRBJ1-1, with 8 bases lining up with TRBD1. Per the germline V gene, CDR1 is LNHDA and CDR2 is SQIVND (reference sequence). The CDR3 extends over 13 amino acids. With 4 bases clipped from V and 4 bases from J, the junction kept 2 bases outside the gene matches. DNA of the CDR3: TGTGCCAGTAGTAGAACAGGGGGCACTGAAGCTTTCTTT. Protein product: CASSRTGGTEAFF.

V usage is TRBV7-9 and J usage is TRBJ1-2; unclear D gene. V shed 1 base and J shed 5 bases, with 8 bases lying between them. This CDR3 spans 13 amino acids. Germline CDR1 and CDR2: SEHNR and FQNEAQ (reference sequence). The CDR3 sequence: CASSLDLRYGYTF. The CDR3 DNA follows: TGTGCCAGCAGCTTAGACCTTCGGTATGGCTACACCTTC.

The chain employs TRBV11-2 and TRBJ2-1, with TRBD1 as a possible D gene (5 bases). This CDR3 is 15 amino acids long. Germline CDR1 SGHAT, CDR2 FQNNGV. With 10 bases removed from V and 4 bases from J, the gap between germline ends came to 20 bases. The DNA for the CDR3 is TGTGCCACCTCGCCCAGGGTAAGGGCATACAATGAGCAGTTCTTC. This encodes CATSPRVRAYNEQFF.

As DNA, the CDR3 is TGCGCCAGCAGCTTGGGCCCGAGGTTCGGACAGTCTGGAAACACCATATATTTT. Amino acid sequence: CASSLGPRFGQSGNTIYF. The rearrangement links TRBV5-1 to TRBJ1-3, with TRBD1 as a possible D gene (6 bases). V lost 0 bases to trimming and J lost 1 base, with 17 bases between them. Germline loops: CDR1 SGHRS, CDR2 YFSETQ. CDR3 length equals 18 residues.

V gene TRBV19 combines with J gene TRBJ1-6, with a weak D call TRBD1 (6 bases). The CDR3 has 15 amino acids. V gave up 3 bases and J gave up 8 bases, with 14 bases separating them. Per germline, CDR1 LNHDA and CDR2 SQIVND (reference sequence). The CDR3 is CASSIGTKGYSPLHF. The CDR3, as DNA: TGTGCCAGTAGTATCGGGACAAAAGGGTATTCACCCCTCCACTTT.

This rearrangement joins TRBV13 to TRBJ1-6; no clear D. The CDR3 is 16 amino acids. The V end was cut by 1 base, the J end by 0 bases, with 7 bases between. Germline lookup yields CDR1 PRHDT and CDR2 FYEKMQ (reference sequence). The CDR3 protein is CASSLEGSSYNSPLHF. CDR3 nucleotides: TGTGCCAGCAGCTTAGAAGGGAGCTCCTATAATTCACCCCTCCACTTT.

This chain links TRBV6-5 with TRBJ2-4; perhaps TRBD1 as D (5 bases). Germline assignment: CDR1 MNHEY and CDR2 SVGAGI. The CDR3 is made up of 14 amino acids. V was trimmed by 2 bases and J by 8 bases, leaving 13 bases between them. The CDR3 DNA reads TGTGCCAGCAGTTACCAGGGAAGAAAGGACATTCAGTACTTC. Residues: CASSYQGRKDIQYF.

This rearrangement joins TRBV7-9 to TRBJ1-4; D ambiguous. The germline V gene encodes CDR1 SEHNR and CDR2 FQNEAQ (reference sequence). The CDR3 runs 12 residues. Deletions cut 5 bases from V and 14 bases from J, with 15 bases between. The CDR3 here is CASSPPGDILFF. In DNA, the CDR3 is TGTGCCAGCAGCCCACCCGGGGATATCCTGTTTTTT.

The chain is built from TRBV5-1 and TRBJ1-2; 9 bases are shared with TRBD1. V lost 2 bases, J lost 6 bases, and 5 bases stayed unmatched. The CDR3 runs 14 residues. CDR1 SGHRS and CDR2 YFSETQ come from the germline V gene. In nucleotides, the CDR3 is TGCGCCAGCAGCTTTGGACAGGGGACGGATGGCTACACCTTC. Amino acid sequence: CASSFGQGTDGYTF.

This clone was seen just once. This chain uses TRBV9 with TRBJ2-3; D might be TRBD2 (5 bases). V was cut by 5 bases and J by 1 base, with 14 bases left in between. The CDR3 totals 15 residues. CDR1 is SGDLS, CDR2 YYNGEE, per germline. This CDR3 is CASSPSPRGTDTQYF. Written as DNA, the CDR3 is TGTGCCAGCAGTCCTAGCCCACGGGGCACAGATACGCAGTATTTT.

This chain links TRBV27 with TRBJ1-2; the match to TRBD1 covers 8 bases. CDR3 length: 15 amino acids. CDR1 MNHEY and CDR2 SMNVEV come from the germline V gene (reference sequence). Trimming cost V 4 bases and J 2 bases; bases outside gene matches: 6. The CDR3 sequence: CASSSLGQANYGYTF. CDR3 in DNA: TGTGCCAGCAGTTCACTGGGACAGGCCAACTATGGCTACACCTTC.

The chain couples TRBV3-1 (or the pseudogene TRBV3-2) to TRBJ2-7, with TRBD2 identical over 7 bases. V was pared by 6 bases and J by 5 bases, with 19 bases of the junction left unmatched. The germline gives CDR1 LGHDT, CDR2 YNNKEL (reference sequence). This CDR3 comprises 17 residues. CDR3: CASRNPIFVGGKDEQYF. In DNA form, the CDR3 reads TGTGCCAGCAGAAATCCCATATTCGTGGGGGGGAAGGACGAGCAGTACTTC.